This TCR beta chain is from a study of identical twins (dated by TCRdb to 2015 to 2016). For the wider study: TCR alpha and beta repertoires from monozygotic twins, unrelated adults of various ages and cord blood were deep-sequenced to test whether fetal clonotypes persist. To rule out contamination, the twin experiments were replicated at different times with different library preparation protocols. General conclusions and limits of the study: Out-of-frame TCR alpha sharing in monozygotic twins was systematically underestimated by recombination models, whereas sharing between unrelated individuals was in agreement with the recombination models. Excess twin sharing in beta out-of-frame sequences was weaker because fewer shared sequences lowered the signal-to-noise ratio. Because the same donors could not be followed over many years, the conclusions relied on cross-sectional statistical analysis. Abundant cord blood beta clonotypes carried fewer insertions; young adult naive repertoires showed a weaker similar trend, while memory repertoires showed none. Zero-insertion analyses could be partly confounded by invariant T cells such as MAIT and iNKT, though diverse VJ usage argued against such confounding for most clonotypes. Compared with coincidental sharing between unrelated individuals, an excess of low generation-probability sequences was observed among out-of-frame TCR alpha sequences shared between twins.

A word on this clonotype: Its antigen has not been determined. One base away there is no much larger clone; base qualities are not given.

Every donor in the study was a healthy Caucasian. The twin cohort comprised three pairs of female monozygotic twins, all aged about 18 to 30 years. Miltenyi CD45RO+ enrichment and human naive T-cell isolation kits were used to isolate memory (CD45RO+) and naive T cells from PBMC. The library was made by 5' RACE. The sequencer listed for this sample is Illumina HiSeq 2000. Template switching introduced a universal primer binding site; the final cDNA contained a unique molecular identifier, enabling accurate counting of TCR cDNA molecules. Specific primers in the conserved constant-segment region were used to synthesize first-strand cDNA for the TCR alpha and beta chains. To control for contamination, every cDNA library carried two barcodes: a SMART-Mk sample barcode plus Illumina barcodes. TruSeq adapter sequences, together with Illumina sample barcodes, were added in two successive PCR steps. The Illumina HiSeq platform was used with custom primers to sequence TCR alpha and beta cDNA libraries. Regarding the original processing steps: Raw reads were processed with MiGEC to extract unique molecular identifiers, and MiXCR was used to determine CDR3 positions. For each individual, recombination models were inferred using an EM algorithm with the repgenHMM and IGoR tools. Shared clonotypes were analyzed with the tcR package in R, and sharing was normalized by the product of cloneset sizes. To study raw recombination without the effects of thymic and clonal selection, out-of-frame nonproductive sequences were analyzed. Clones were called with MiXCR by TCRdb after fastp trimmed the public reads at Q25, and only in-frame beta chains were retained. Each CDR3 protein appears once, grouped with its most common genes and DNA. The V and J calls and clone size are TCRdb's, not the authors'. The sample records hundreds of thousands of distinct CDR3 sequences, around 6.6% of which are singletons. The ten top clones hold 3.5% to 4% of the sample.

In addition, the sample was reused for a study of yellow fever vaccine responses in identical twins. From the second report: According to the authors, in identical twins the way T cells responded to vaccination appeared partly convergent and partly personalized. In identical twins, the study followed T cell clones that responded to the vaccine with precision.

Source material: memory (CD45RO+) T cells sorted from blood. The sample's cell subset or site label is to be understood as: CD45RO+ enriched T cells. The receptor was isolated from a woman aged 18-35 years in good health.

The DNA reads as follows: TGTGCCAGCAGCCACCGGACAGGGCAACAAGAGACCCAGTACTTC. The encoded protein is CASSHRTGQQETQYF. Rearrangement joined TRBV3-1 to TRBJ2-5; 8 of the junction bases match TRBD1. From cysteine to phenylalanine, the CDR3 is 15 amino acids long. The sequence is cut down to CDR3 DNA, 45 bases in frame from base 1. For this chain, trimming is 3 bases at the V end and 2 bases at the J end, and the number of junction bases without a gene match is 5. The germline V gene (reference sequence) specifies LGHDT as CDR1 and YNNKEL as CDR2.